This passage covers 24 T cell receptor beta chains from one sample sequenced in a study of blood T cells in healthy people across ages. A sample-barcoded 5' primer and a J-beta primer mix were used in a second PCR of roughly 6 to 11 cycles. TCRdb reprocessed the 5' RACE reads with MiXCR, giving one entry per CDR3 protein. The sample includes 800,000 to 950,000 distinct CDR3 sequences, about 29% of them seen just once. The data also belong to a second study, concerning T cells of mothers and their children.

Material for sequencing was blood. The receptors were sampled from a woman in her 40s in good health.

This clonotype was observed a handful of times. A read error is possible here, since a much larger clone lies one base away. The chain employs TRBV10-3 and TRBJ2-4; no clear D gene. The CDR3 contains 13 residues. V was trimmed by 6 bases and J by 6 bases, leaving 12 bases between them. Germline V gene lookup returns CDR1 ENHRY and CDR2 SYGVKD. As DNA, the CDR3 is TGTGCCATCAGGGGTGAGTTCGGAAACATTCAGTACTTC. This translates into CAIRGEFGNIQYF.

This clonotype was counted ten times or more. The rearrangement joins TRBV6-6 to TRBJ2-7; 8 positions agree with TRBD1. The germline V gene has CDR1 MNHNY and CDR2 SVGAGI (reference sequence). The length of the CDR3 is 12 residues. The junction had 6 bases not matched to a gene; V was cut back by 10 bases and J by 4 bases. The CDR3 loop is CATSGGRYEQYF. DNA for the CDR3: TGTGCCACTTCAGGGGGCAGGTACGAGCAGTACTTC.

This clonotype showed up just once. The chain carries TRBV5-1 and TRBJ2-1, with 9 bases identical to TRBD2. J gave up 4 bases and V 1 base, and 9 bases lay outside the gene matches. Looked up from germline, CDR1 is SGHRS and CDR2 is YFSETQ. The CDR3 totals 17 residues. The chain's CDR3 is CASSLLVAGVGYNEQFF. CDR3 bases: TGCGCCAGCAGCTTGTTGGTAGCGGGAGTAGGGTACAATGAGCAGTTCTTC.

This clonotype showed up many times. The V call is TRBV29-1, the J call TRBJ1-2, with 10 bases lining up with TRBD1. Germline CDR1 and CDR2: SQVTM and ANQGSEA. V lost 6 bases to trimming and J lost 8 bases; unmatched junction nucleotides: 3. This CDR3 spans 11 amino acids. CDR3 DNA: TGCAGCGTCGGACAGGGGGGCGGCTACACCTTC. This translates into CSVGQGGGYTF.

The chain uses TRBV3-1 and TRBJ2-1; 13 bases are shared with TRBD2. The germline CDR1 and CDR2 sequences are LGHDT and YNNKEL (reference sequence). The CDR3 is made up of 15 amino acids. The J segment lost 5 bases and the V segment lost 5 bases, leaving 3 bases of the junction unmatched. Here the CDR3 reads CASSAGLAGNNEQFF. CDR3 bases: TGTGCCAGCAGCGCGGGACTAGCGGGAAACAATGAGCAGTTCTTC.

Many counts were recorded for this clonotype. In DNA form, the CDR3 reads TGCGCCAGCAGCCAGCCTCCGGGACATACGAACTACGAGCAGTACTTC. This translates into CASSQPPGHTNYEQYF. V is TRBV4-1 and J is TRBJ2-7, with D maybe TRBD1 (6 bases). The V and J ends lost 3 bases and 3 bases respectively, with 18 bases between them. Per the germline V gene, CDR1 is MGHRA and CDR2 is YSYEKL. The CDR3 length is 16 residues.

Note on this clonotype: The junction departs from germline at one end; a sequencing error may be responsible. The rearrangement links TRBV28 to TRBJ2-1; D possibly uses TRBD1 or TRBD2 (5 bases each). CDR3 length: 17 residues. CDR1 is MDHEN, CDR2 SYDVKM, per germline. CDR3 DNA: TGTGCCAGCAGTGGGGCTCGGGACGGCCACTCCCACAATGAGCAGTTCTTC. Translation: CASSGARDGHSHNEQFF. The variable domain in full, with the rest retrieved from reference TRBV28 and TRBJ2-1, is DVKVTQSSRYLVKRTGEKVFLECVQDMDHENMFWYRQDPGLGLRLIYFSYDVKMKEKGDIPEGYSVSREKKERFSLILESASTNQTSMYLCASSGARDGHSHNEQFFGPGTRLTVL.

This clonotype has more than one count but fewer than ten. The V and J genes are TRBV7-8 and TRBJ2-1, with D tentatively TRBD1 (6 bases). Trimming pared 8 bases from V and 8 bases from J, leaving 19 bases between. CDR1 is SGHVS, CDR2 FQNEAQ, per germline. The CDR3 consists of 14 residues. The CDR3: CASPGTPGGDEQFF. The CDR3 DNA reads TGTGCCAGCCCCGGGACACCGGGCGGTGATGAGCAGTTCTTC. The full variable domain, completed using reference TRBV7-8 and TRBJ2-1, is GAGVSQSPRYKVAKRGQDVALRCDPISGHVSLFWYQQALGQGPEFLTYFQNEAQLDKSGLPSDRFFAERPEGSVSTLKIQRTQQEDSAVYLCASPGTPGGDEQFFGPGTRLTVL.

Ten or more counts support this clonotype. The chain links TRBV5-1 to TRBJ1-2; possibly TRBD1 for D (6 bases). V gave up 4 bases and J gave up 2 bases, with 12 bases separating them. The CDR3 has 14 amino acids. Per the germline V gene, CDR1 is SGHRS and CDR2 is YFSETQ. The CDR3 region is CASSGGGRNYGYTF. The CDR3, as DNA: TGCGCCAGCAGCGGCGGGGGCAGGAACTATGGCTACACCTTC.

At least ten counts were recorded for this clonotype. The chain uses TRBV29-1 and TRBJ1-4; no definite D call. Trimming removed 5 bases from V and 6 bases from J, with 13 bases in between. The CDR3 extends over 13 amino acids. Germline V lookup: CDR1 SQVTM, CDR2 ANQGSEA. The DNA for the CDR3 is TGCAGCGTTAGTCGGGGAAGAGATGAAAAACTGTTTTTT. Protein: CSVSRGRDEKLFF.

In its sample, this clonotype was seen a few times. DNA for the CDR3: TGCAGTGCTCGAACCGGGACAGGGAAAGAAAAACTGTTTTTT. This sequence encodes CSARTGTGKEKLFF. The chain couples TRBV20-1 to TRBJ1-4; 9 bases fit TRBD1. CDR1 and CDR2 from the germline V gene are DFQATT and SNEGSKA (reference sequence). This CDR3 region has 14 residues. The V segment lost 5 bases and the J segment 8 bases; nucleotides outside the gene matches: 9.

This clonotype showed up many times. The gene calls are TRBV5-1 and TRBJ2-1; D may correspond to TRBD1 or TRBD2 (6 bases each). Trimming removed 4 bases from V and 9 bases from J, with 20 bases in between. This CDR3 spans 15 amino acids. Germline loops: CDR1 SGHRS, CDR2 YFSETQ. The DNA of the CDR3 is TGCGCCAGCAGCCCTGGGACACACCTCGGGGGTGAGCAGTTCTTC. This gives the protein CASSPGTHLGGEQFF.

A few counts support this clonotype. The V call is TRBV20-1, the J call TRBJ2-7; D call uncertain. CDR3 length: 11 residues. In germline, CDR1 is DFQATT, CDR2 SNEGSKA (reference sequence). The ends were cut back, 5 bases at V and 7 bases at J, with 12 bases in the middle. The CDR3 region has the DNA TGCAGTGCTCCAACGTCCAATGAGCAGTACTTC. Translation gives CSAPTSNEQYF.

The J gene is TRBJ2-2, the V gene TRBV12-3 or TRBV12-4; D remains ambiguous. CDR3 length: 16 residues. Trimming removed 6 bases at V and 1 base at J, with 15 bases between. CDR3 sequence: CASSPLRRENTGELFF. CDR3 coding DNA: TGTGCCAGCAGCCCCCTGAGAAGGGAGAACACCGGGGAGCTGTTTTTT.

About this clonotype: Just one base apart from a much larger clone, this may be a read error. In DNA, the CDR3 is TGCAGTGCCCCCGACTTACGGGGCAGCGGTTACAATGAGCAGTTCTTC. It encodes CSAPDLRGSGYNEQFF. The V and J genes are TRBV20-1 and TRBJ2-1; tentatively, D is TRBD1 or TRBD2 (5 bases each). In germline, CDR1 is DFQATT, CDR2 SNEGSKA (reference sequence). The CDR3 consists of 16 residues. V was cut by 6 bases and J by 4 bases, with 22 bases left in between.

The V gene is TRBV5-1, the J gene TRBJ2-5; TRBD1 agrees at 7 bases. Trimming at V came to 4 bases and at J to 2 bases, leaving 8 bases not matched to a gene. Germline loops: CDR1 SGHRS, CDR2 YFSETQ. The CDR3 length is 15 residues. The CDR3 nucleotides are TGCGCCAGCAGCGGGCAGGGACAGCCTCAAGAGACCCAGTACTTC. Translated, it gives CASSGQGQPQETQYF.

The V call is TRBV28, the J call TRBJ2-7; 8 bases fit TRBD1. The length of the CDR3 is 14 residues. After removal of 8 bases from V and 7 bases from J, the junction contained 13 bases not matched to a gene. In germline, CDR1 is MDHEN, CDR2 SYDVKM. The CDR3 region has the DNA TGTGCCAGCCGGAGCACCAGGGGGCGCAATGAGCAGTACTTC. The encoded protein is CASRSTRGRNEQYF.

This clonotype occurred many times. The gene calls are TRBV5-1 and TRBJ2-7; 8 nucleotides agree with TRBD1. The V segment lost 4 bases and the J segment 2 bases; nucleotides outside the gene matches: 8. Germline assignment: CDR1 SGHRS and CDR2 YFSETQ. The CDR3 is 15 residues long. CDR3 DNA: TGCGCCAGCAGCCCCGGACTGACAGGGGCCTACGAGCAGTACTTC. This sequence encodes CASSPGLTGAYEQYF.

The chain couples TRBV7-2 to TRBJ1-5; D gene uncertain. The germline gives CDR1 SGHTA, CDR2 FQGNSA. CDR3 length equals 15 residues. V was cut by 5 bases and J by 0 bases, with 11 bases left in between. Written as DNA, the CDR3 is TGTGCCAGCAGCGCCGACATCAATAGCAATCAGCCCCAGCATTTT. This encodes CASSADINSNQPQHF.

This clonotype was seen repeatedly, ten times or more. The V call is TRBV12-3 or TRBV12-4, the J call TRBJ1-6; D not certain. The CDR3 extends over 15 amino acids. The V end was cut by 1 base, the J end by 0 bases, with 4 bases between. The CDR3 reads CASSLGISYNSPLHF. The CDR3 bases are TGTGCCAGCAGTTTAGGCATCTCCTATAATTCACCCCTCCACTTT.

The chain combines TRBV19 with TRBJ1-2; D is uncertain. Germline values: CDR1 LNHDA, CDR2 SQIVND (reference sequence). This CDR3 is 16 amino acids long. Trimming removed 2 bases from V and 2 bases from J, with 15 bases in between. This CDR3 is CASSISRPLMNYGYTF. CDR3 in DNA: TGTGCCAGTAGTATATCCCGACCGTTAATGAACTATGGCTACACCTTC.

The rearrangement joins TRBV2 to TRBJ1-6; perhaps TRBD1 as D (5 bases). Between the trimmed V and J ends, which lost 6 bases and 10 bases, there was a span of 19 bases. The CDR3 totals 15 residues. The germline V gene has CDR1 SNHLY and CDR2 FYNNEI. DNA of the CDR3: TGTGCCAGCAGCGGGGGAGGGAGGGGTGAGTCACCCCTCCACTTT. This codes for CASSGGGRGESPLHF.

This clonotype was detected a few times. This sequence joins TRBV29-1 and TRBJ1-1, with TRBD1 matching over 8 bases. Germline V gives CDR1 SQVTM, CDR2 ANQGSEA. The CDR3 extends over 13 amino acids. V gave up 3 bases and J gave up 4 bases; unmatched junction bases: 4. The CDR3 DNA sequence: TGCAGCGTTGACTGGCAGGGGGCCACTGAAGCTTTCTTT. Translated: CSVDWQGATEAFF.

The chain recombines TRBV3-1 with TRBJ1-2, with D perhaps TRBD1 (5 bases). V was shortened by 2 bases and J by 7 bases, with 20 bases between the two germline ends. The CDR3 is 16 amino acids. Per the germline V gene, CDR1 is LGHDT and CDR2 is YNNKEL (reference sequence). This CDR3 is CASSQTDRVLGPGYTF. CDR3 DNA sequence: TGTGCCAGCAGCCAAACCGACAGAGTACTGGGCCCTGGCTACACCTTC.